Below, one TCR beta chain is given with its context. The target antigen is unknown. The protocol was immunoSEQ multiplex PCR, while the TCRdb copy is restricted to in-frame clones and leaves out a portion. The table has 83,000 or so clones, 86% seen once. This sample stems from a study of T cell responses to AZD1222 COVID-19 vaccine. Study-level results: Vaccine-associated CD4 TCRs spanned spike, dominant at 160-218 and 743-854. Baseline serology detected seropositivity in only a handful of AZD1222 recipients.

The CDR3 covers 14 residues. Germline CDR1 PRHDT, CDR2 FYEKMQ (reference sequence). The V and J ends lost 5 bases and 8 bases, in that order; junction bases with no gene match: 7. This receptor was obtained from an adult in good health. This chain joins TRBV13 and TRBJ2-1; 9 bases line up with TRBD2. This material consisted of peripheral blood, taken on day 0 of AZD1222 vaccination. The CDR3 region is CASSPLAGAHEQFF. The DNA of the CDR3 is TGTGCCAGCAGCCCTTTAGCGGGAGCGCATGAGCAGTTCTTC.